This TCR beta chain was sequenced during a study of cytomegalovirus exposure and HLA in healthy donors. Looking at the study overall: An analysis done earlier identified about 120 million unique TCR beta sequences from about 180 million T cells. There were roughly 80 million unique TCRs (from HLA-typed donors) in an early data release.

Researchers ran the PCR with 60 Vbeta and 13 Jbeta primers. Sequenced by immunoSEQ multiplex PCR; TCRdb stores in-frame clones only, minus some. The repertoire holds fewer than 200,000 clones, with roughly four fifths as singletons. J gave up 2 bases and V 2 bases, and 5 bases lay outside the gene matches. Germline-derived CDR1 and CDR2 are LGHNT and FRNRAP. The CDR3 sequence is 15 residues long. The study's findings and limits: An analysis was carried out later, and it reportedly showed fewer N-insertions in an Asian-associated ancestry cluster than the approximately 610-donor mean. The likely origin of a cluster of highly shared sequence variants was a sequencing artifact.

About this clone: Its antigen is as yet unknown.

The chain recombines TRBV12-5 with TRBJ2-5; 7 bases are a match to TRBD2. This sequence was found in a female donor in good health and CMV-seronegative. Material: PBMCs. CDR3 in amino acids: CASGLMWGGQETQYF. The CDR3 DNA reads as TGTGCTAGTGGTTTGATGTGGGGGGGGCAAGAGACCCAGTACTTC.